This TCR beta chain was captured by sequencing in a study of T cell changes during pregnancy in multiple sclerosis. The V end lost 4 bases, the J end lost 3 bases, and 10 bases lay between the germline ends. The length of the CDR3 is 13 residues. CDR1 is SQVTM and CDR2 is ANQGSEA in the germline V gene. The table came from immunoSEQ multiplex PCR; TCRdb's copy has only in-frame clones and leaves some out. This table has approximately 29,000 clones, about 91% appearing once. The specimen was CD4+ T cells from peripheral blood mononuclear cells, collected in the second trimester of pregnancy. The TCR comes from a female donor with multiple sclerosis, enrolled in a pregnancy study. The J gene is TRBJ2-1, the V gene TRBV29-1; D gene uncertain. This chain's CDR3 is CSVVRELYNEQFF. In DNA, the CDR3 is TGCAGCGTTGTTCGTGAGCTCTACAATGAGCAGTTCTTC.